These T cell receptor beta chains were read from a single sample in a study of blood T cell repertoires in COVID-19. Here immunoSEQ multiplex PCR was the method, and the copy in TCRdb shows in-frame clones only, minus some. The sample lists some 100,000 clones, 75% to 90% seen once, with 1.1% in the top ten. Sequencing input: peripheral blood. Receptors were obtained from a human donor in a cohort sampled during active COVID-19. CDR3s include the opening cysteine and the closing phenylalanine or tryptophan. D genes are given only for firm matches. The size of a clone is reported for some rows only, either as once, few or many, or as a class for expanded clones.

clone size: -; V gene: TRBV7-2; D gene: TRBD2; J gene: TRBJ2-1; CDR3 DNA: TGTGCCAGCAGCTTAGTCGGCAGACTAGCCTTTGCGGAGCAGTTCTTC; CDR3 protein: CASSLVGRLAFAEQFF
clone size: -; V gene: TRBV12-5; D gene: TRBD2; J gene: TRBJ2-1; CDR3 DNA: TGTGCTAGTGGTTTGACCACTATCGTTTGGGGGACTAGCGGCTACAATGAGCAGTTCTTC; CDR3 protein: CASGLTTIVWGTSGYNEQFF
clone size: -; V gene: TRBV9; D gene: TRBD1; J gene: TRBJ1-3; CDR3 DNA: TGTGCCAGCAGCCAGACAGGGGCCTTCTCTGGAAACACCATATATTTT; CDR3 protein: CASSQTGAFSGNTIYF
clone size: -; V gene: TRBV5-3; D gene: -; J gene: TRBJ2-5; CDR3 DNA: TGTGCCAGAAGCTTGGTGGCCTCAGAATTAGAGACCCAGTACTTC; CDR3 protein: CARSLVASELETQYF
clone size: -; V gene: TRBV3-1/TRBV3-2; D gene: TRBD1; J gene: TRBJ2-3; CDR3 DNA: TGTGCCAGCAGCCAAGAATTGCAGGGGGCCGTCCCAGATACGCAGTATTTT; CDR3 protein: CASSQELQGAVPDTQYF
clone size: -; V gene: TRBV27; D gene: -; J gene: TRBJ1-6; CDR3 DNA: TGTGCCAGCAGTTTGGGGGCCCAGGGGTCTAATTCACCCCTCCACTTT; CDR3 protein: CASSLGAQGSNSPLHF
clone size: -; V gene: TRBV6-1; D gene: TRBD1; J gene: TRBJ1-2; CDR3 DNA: TGTGCCAGCAGTGAAGCTGCAGGGGGCTATGGCTACACCTTC; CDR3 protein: CASSEAAGGYGYTF
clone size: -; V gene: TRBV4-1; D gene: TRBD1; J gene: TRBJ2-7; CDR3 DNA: TGCGCCAGCAGCCCTACCGGGACAGGGTACCCCTACGAGCAGTACTTC; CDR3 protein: CASSPTGTGYPYEQYF
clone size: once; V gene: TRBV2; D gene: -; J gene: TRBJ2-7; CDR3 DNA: TGTGCCAGCAGTGTGCGCAGGGCCTACGAGCAGTACTTC; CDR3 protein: CASSVRRAYEQYF
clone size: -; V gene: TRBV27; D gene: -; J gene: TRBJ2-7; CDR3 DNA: TGTGCCAGCAGTTGGGGGCTGGCGGGCTACGAGCAGTACTTC; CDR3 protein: CASSWGLAGYEQYF
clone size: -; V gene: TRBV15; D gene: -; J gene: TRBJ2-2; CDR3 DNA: TGTGCCACCAGCAGGGACAGCCGGGCGATCGGGGAGCTGTTTTTT; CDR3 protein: CATSRDSRAIGELFF
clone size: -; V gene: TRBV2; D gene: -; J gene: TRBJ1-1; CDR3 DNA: TGTGCCTGGTCACAGGGGAACACTGAAGCTTTCTTT; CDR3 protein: CAWSQGNTEAFF
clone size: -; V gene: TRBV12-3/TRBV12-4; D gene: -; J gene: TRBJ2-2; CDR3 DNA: TGTGCCAGCAGTTTTAGTCCCACCGGGGAGCTGTTTTTT; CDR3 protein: CASSFSPTGELFF
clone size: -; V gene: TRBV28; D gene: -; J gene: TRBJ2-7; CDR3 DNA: TGTGCCAGCAGTTTATCAGGGGACGGGCGGTGGGTGTACTTC; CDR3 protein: CASSLSGDGRWVYF
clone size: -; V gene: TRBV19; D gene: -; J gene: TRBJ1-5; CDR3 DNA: TGTGCCAGTAGTATTTGGGGGGATAGCAATCAGCCCCAGCATTTT; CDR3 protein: CASSIWGDSNQPQHF
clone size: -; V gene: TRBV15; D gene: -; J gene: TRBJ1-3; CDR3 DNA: TGTGCCACCAGCAGAGATTGGCAGGACAGAACTTCCTCTGGAAACACCATATATTTT; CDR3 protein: CATSRDWQDRTSSGNTIYF
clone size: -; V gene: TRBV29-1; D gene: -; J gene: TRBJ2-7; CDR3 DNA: TGCAGCGTCGGCCCCAGGGAAATCTACGAGCAGTACTTC; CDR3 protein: CSVGPREIYEQYF
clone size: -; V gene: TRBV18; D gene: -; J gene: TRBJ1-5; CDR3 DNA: TGTGCCAGCTCACCACCGGGGGGGATGGGGCCCCAGCATTTT; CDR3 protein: CASSPPGGMGPQHF
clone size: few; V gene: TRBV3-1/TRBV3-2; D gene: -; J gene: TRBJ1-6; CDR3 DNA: TGTGCCAGCAGCCAAGCTGCCGGGGGGAGTTCACCCCTCCACTTT; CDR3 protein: CASSQAAGGSSPLHF
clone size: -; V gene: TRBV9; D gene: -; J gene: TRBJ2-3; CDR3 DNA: TGTGCCAGCAGCGTAGCTACTAGGTGGGATACGCAGTATTTT; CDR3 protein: CASSVATRWDTQYF
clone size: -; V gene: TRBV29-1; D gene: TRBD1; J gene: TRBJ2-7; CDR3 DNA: TGCAGCGCAAGCGACAGGGGGCGCTACGAGCAGTACTTC; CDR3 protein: CSASDRGRYEQYF
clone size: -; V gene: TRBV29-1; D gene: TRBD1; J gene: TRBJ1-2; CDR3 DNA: TGCAGCGTTGGCGGACAGGAGAATAACTATGGCTACACCTTC; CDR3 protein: CSVGGQENNYGYTF
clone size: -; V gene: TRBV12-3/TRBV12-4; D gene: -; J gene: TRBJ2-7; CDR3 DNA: TGTGCCAGCAGTGGGGCCATATACGAGCAGTACTTC; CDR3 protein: CASSGAIYEQYF
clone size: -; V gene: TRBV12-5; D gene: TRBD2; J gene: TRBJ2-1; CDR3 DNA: TGTGCTAGTGGTTTGGTACATAAGCGGGGGAGCTCCTACAATGAGCAGTTCTTC; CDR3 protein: CASGLVHKRGSSYNEQFF
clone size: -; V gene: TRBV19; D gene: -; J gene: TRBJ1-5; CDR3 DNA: TGTGCCAGTAGTATCCCTAGTCCGGGGGGCGCTAATCAGCCCCAGCATTTT; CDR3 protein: CASSIPSPGGANQPQHF
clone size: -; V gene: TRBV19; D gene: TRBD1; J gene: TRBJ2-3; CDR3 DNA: TGTGCCAGTAGTTGGCAGGGGGCAATGGCAGATACGCAGTATTTT; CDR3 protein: CASSWQGAMADTQYF
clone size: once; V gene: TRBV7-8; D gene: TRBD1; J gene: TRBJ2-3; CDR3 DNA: TGTGCCAGCAGCTCCCGACAGGGCGGCACAGATACGCAGTATTTT; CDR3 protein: CASSSRQGGTDTQYF
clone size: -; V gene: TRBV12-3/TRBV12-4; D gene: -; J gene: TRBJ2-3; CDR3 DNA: TGTGCCAGCAGCGGTAGCACAGATACGCAGTATTTT; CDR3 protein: CASSGSTDTQYF
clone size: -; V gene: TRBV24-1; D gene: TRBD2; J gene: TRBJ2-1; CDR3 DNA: TGTGCCACCAGTGAGGGACTAGCGGCTATCTCCTCGGCGCAGTTCTTC; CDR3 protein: CATSEGLAAISSAQFF
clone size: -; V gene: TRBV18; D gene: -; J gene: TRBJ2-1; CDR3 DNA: TGTGCCAGCTCACCAGGAGGAGGCTCCTACAATGAGCAGTTCTTC; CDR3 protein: CASSPGGGSYNEQFF
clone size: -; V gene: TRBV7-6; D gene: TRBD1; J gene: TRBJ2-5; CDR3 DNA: TGTGCCAGCAGCCCTAACTCCGGACAGGGAGAGACCCAGTACTTC; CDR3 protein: CASSPNSGQGETQYF
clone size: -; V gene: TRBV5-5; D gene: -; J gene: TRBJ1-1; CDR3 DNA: TGTGCCAGCAGCTTACAATGGGGGCCGGGCACTGAAGCTTTCTTT; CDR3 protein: CASSLQWGPGTEAFF
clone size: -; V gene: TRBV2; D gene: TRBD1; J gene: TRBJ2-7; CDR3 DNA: TGTGCCAGCAGTCCGGGACAGGGGTTATCCGAGCAGTACTTC; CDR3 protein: CASSPGQGLSEQYF
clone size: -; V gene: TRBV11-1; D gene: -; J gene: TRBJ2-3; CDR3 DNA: TGTGCCAGCAGCTCCTCTTCCGCGGATACGCAGTATTTT; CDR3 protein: CASSSSSADTQYF
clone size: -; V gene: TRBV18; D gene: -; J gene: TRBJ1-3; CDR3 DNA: TGTGCCAGCTCACCACCGGGGCAGCCTGGAGATGGAAACACCATATATTTT; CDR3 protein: CASSPPGQPGDGNTIYF
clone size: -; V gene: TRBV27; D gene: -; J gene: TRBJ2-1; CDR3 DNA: TGTGCCAGCAGTTTAGAGGGCCCTCGTTACAATGAGCAGTTCTTC; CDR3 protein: CASSLEGPRYNEQFF
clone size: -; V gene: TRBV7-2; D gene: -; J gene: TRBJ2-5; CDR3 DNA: TGTGCCAGCAGCTTATGGACGGGATCCCAAGAGACCCAGTACTTC; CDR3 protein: CASSLWTGSQETQYF
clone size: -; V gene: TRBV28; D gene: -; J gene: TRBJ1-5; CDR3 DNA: TGTGCCAGCAGGTCGGGGGAACAGCCCCAGCATTTT; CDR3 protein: CASRSGEQPQHF
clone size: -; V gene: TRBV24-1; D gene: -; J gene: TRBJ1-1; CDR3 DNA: TGTGCCACCAGTGATGGCGCGGGGGCAGCGTTTGGTGGCACTGAAGCTTTCTTT; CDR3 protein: CATSDGAGAAFGGTEAFF
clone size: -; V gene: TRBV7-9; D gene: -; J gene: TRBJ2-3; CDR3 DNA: TGTGCCAGCACCAGACTTACAGATACGCAGTATTTT; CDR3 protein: CASTRLTDTQYF
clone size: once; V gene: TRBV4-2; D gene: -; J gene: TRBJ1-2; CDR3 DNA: TGTGCCAGCAGCCAAGGGTCGGGGGGGAACTATGGCTACACCTTC; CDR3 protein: CASSQGSGGNYGYTF
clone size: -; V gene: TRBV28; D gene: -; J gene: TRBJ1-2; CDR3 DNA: TGTGCCAGCAGTTTGACAGGCTATGGCTACACCTTC; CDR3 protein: CASSLTGYGYTF
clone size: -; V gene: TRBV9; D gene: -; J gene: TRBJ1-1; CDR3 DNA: TGTGCCAGCAGCTCCCCGCCGGGGAAAATGAACACTGAAGCTTTCTTT; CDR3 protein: CASSSPPGKMNTEAFF
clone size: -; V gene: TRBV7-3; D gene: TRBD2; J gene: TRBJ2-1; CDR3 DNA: TGTGCCAGCAGCTTGGGAGGGATGACCTACAATGAGCAGTTCTTC; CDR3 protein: CASSLGGMTYNEQFF
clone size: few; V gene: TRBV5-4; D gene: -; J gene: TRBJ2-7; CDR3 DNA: TGTGCCAGCAGCTTGCCCGAGGCGTACGAGCAGTACTTC; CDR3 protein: CASSLPEAYEQYF
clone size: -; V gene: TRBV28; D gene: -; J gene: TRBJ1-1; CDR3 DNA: TGTGCCAGCAGTTTATCGGGGGTAGGAACTGAAGCTTTCTTT; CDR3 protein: CASSLSGVGTEAFF
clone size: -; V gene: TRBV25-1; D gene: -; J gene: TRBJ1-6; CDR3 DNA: TGTGCCAGCAGTGACAACTATTCACCCCTCCACTTT; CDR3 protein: CASSDNYSPLHF
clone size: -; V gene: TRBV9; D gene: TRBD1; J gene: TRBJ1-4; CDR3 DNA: TGTGCCAGCAGCGTGTCAGGGGGCTGGACGGAAAAACTGTTTTTT; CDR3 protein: CASSVSGGWTEKLFF
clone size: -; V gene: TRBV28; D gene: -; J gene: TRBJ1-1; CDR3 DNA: TGTGCCAGCAGTGCCCCCAGGCGCAAGAACACTGAAGCTTTCTTT; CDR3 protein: CASSAPRRKNTEAFF
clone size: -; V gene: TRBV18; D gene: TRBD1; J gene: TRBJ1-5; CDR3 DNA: TGTGCCAGCTCCCGCGGACAGGGGCCAAGCAATCAGCCCCAGCATTTT; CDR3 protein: CASSRGQGPSNQPQHF
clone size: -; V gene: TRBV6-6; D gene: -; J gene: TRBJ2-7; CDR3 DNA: TGTGCCAGTCATACGCCCTCGGGCGAGCAGTACTTC; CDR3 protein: CASHTPSGEQYF
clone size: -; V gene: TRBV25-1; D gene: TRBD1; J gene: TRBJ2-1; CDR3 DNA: TGTGCCAGCAGTATCGACCGGGACAGGGGTTCCAATGAGCAGTTCTTC; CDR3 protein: CASSIDRDRGSNEQFF
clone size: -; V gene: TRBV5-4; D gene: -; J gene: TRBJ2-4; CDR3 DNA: TGTGCCAGCAGCCTCCAAAACATTCAGTACTTC; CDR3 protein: CASSLQNIQYF
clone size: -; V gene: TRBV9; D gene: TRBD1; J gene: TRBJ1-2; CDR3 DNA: TGTGCCAGCAGCGGTGAACAACGGACAGGGGGCTACACCTTC; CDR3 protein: CASSGEQRTGGYTF
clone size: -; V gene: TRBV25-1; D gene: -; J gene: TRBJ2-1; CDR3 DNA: TGTGCCAGCAGTGAGGGGAGGTCTTACAATGAGCAGTTCTTC; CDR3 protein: CASSEGRSYNEQFF